The 18 T cell receptor beta chains below were found in one sample sequenced in a study of blood T cell repertoires in COVID-19. The method was immunoSEQ multiplex PCR; TCRdb's version includes in-frame clones alone and lacks a portion of them. Of about 190,000 clones listed, nearly 90% are singletons. Sequencing was carried out using peripheral blood. Source of these receptors: a woman aged 40 to 50 who had recovered from COVID-19.

V is TRBV4-3 and J is TRBJ2-2, with 11 bases matching TRBD2. Trimming cost V 3 bases and J 1 base; bases outside gene matches: 7. CDR1 is LGHNA and CDR2 is YSLEER in the germline V gene. The CDR3 extends over 18 amino acids. The CDR3, as DNA: TGCGCCAGCAGCCAGTCTATTAGCGGGAGGGAGAACACCGGGGAGCTGTTTTTT. Translating gives CASSQSISGRENTGELFF.

The J gene is TRBJ1-4, the V gene TRBV18; a weak D match, TRBD1 (5 bases). Germline CDR1 KGHSH, CDR2 LQKENI. There are 13 residues in the CDR3. Between the trimmed V and J ends, which lost 5 bases and 2 bases, there was a span of 6 bases. CDR3 nucleotides: TGTGCCAGCTCAGGGGCCACTAATGAAAAACTGTTTTTT. Its protein product is CASSGATNEKLFF.

This chain links TRBV6-5 with TRBJ1-4; 10 bases fit TRBD1. CDR3 length equals 13 residues. Looked up from germline, CDR1 is MNHEY and CDR2 is SVGAGI. The junction had 2 bases not matched to a gene; V was cut back by 9 bases and J by 4 bases. The CDR3 is CASGTGVNEKLFF. CDR3 sequence (DNA): TGTGCCAGTGGGACAGGGGTTAATGAAAAACTGTTTTTT.

This CDR3 reads CASSSGTGVTDTQYF. The CDR3 DNA sequence: TGTGCCAGCAGTTCCGGGACAGGGGTCACAGATACGCAGTATTTT. The chain couples TRBV6-5 to TRBJ2-3; 10 nucleotides agree with TRBD1. With V trimmed by 4 bases and J by 2 bases, 3 bases remained unmatched. Germline-derived CDR1 and CDR2 are MNHEY and SVGAGI. The CDR3 totals 15 residues.

The genes are TRBV5-5 and TRBJ2-3; possible D gene TRBD2, 6 bases. Deletions cut 2 bases from V and 3 bases from J, with 10 bases between. Germline CDR1 and CDR2: SGHKS and YYEKEE (reference sequence). This CDR3 is built from 14 residues. CDR3 nucleotides: TGTGCCAGCAGCTTAAGGCGGGGAACAGATACGCAGTATTTT. Its protein product is CASSLRRGTDTQYF.

The chain carries TRBV27 and TRBJ2-3, with D hard to call. V gave up 6 bases and J gave up 4 bases, with 8 bases separating them. The CDR3 has 12 amino acids. Germline CDR1 is MNHEY and CDR2 is SMNVEV (reference sequence). CDR3 nucleotide sequence: TGTGCCAGCAGGAGTGTAGCAGATACGCAGTATTTT. Protein product: CASRSVADTQYF.

V gene TRBV19 combines with J gene TRBJ2-5; perhaps TRBD2 as D (6 bases). There are 16 residues in the CDR3. V lost 7 bases to trimming and J lost 1 base, with 19 bases between them. The V gene's germline CDR1 is LNHDA and CDR2 SQIVND (reference sequence). The CDR3 region is CASTTNQLSGQETQYF. CDR3 DNA sequence: TGTGCCAGTACCACTAACCAACTTAGCGGCCAAGAGACCCAGTACTTC.

The chain couples TRBV2 to TRBJ2-1, with D unresolved. Germline lookup yields CDR1 SNHLY and CDR2 FYNNEI. Between the trimmed V and J ends, which lost 4 bases and 0 bases, there was a span of 10 bases. The CDR3 totals 15 residues. Here the CDR3 DNA reads TGTGCCAGCAGTGTGGGCTCCCCCTCCTACAATGAGCAGTTCTTC. Translating it yields CASSVGSPSYNEQFF.

The J gene is TRBJ2-2, the V gene TRBV9; 8 bases are shared with TRBD1. V lost 0 bases to trimming and J lost 1 base; unmatched junction nucleotides: 5. This CDR3 is 17 amino acids long. Germline values: CDR1 SGDLS, CDR2 YYNGEE. The CDR3 sequence is CASSVGGGTGNTGELFF. The DNA of the CDR3 is TGTGCCAGCAGCGTAGGAGGTGGGACAGGGAACACCGGGGAGCTGTTTTTT. Drawing the rest from reference TRBV9 and TRBJ2-2, the complete variable domain is DSGVTQTPKHLITATGQRVTLRCSPRSGDLSVYWYQQSLDQGLQFLIQYYNGEERAKGNILERFSAQQFPDLHSELNLSSLELGDSALYFCASSVGGGTGNTGELFFGEGSRLTVL.

This sequence joins TRBV4-3 and TRBJ2-1, with TRBD2 matching over 11 bases. This CDR3 region has 19 residues. The germline V gene has CDR1 LGHNA and CDR2 YSLEER. V lost 0 bases, J lost 6 bases, and 13 bases stayed unmatched. The CDR3 sequence is CASSQEPGTSGRGFNEQFF. DNA of the CDR3: TGCGCCAGCAGCCAAGAACCAGGCACTAGCGGGAGAGGTTTCAATGAGCAGTTCTTC.

This clone was counted once. The chain couples TRBV18 to TRBJ2-5; the match to TRBD2 covers 8 bases. The CDR3 is 16 amino acids. V was pared by 2 bases and J by 5 bases, with 10 bases of the junction left unmatched. CDR1 is KGHSH, CDR2 LQKENI, per germline. The CDR3 DNA reads TGTGCCAGCTCACCAAGGGAAGCGGGAGAGGGGGAGACCCAGTACTTC. This sequence encodes CASSPREAGEGETQYF.

The chain has TRBV6-4 and TRBJ2-1, with 10 bases lining up with TRBD2. CDR3 size: 15 residues. CDR1 and CDR2 from the germline V gene are MRHNA and SNTAGT. V trimming: 5 bases; J trimming: 8 bases; junction bases outside the gene matches: 9. CDR3 bases: TGTGCCAGCAGTCAACTAGCGGGAATACGCGATGAGCAGTTCTTC. Encoded protein: CASSQLAGIRDEQFF.

This clone was detected only a few times. The chain carries TRBV10-2 and TRBJ1-1; the match to TRBD1 covers 10 bases. V shed 0 bases and J 0 bases; nucleotides not matched to a gene: 4. The germline V gene encodes CDR1 WSHSY and CDR2 SAAADI. The CDR3 spans 17 residues. Here the CDR3 reads CASSESGGQGMNTEAFF. The CDR3 nucleotides are TGCGCCAGCAGTGAGTCGGGGGGACAGGGGATGAACACTGAAGCTTTCTTT.

This chain links TRBV5-1 with TRBJ1-3; D unresolved. This CDR3 spans 13 amino acids. Germline CDR1 SGHRS, CDR2 YFSETQ. V lost 4 bases, J lost 0 bases, and 5 bases lay in between. CDR3 loop: CASSPGSGNTIYF. CDR3 bases: TGCGCCAGCAGCCCGGGCTCTGGAAACACCATATATTTT. Looking up the rest from reference TRBV5-1 and TRBJ1-3 gives the full variable domain: KAGVTQTPRYLIKTRGQQVTLSCSPISGHRSVSWYQQTPGQGLQFLFEYFSETQRNKGNFPGRFSGRQFSNSRSEMNVSTLELGDSALYLCASSPGSGNTIYFGEGSWLTVV.

Points on this clone: An end of the junction differs from the germline gene, which may be a read error. The chain employs TRBV11-2 and TRBJ2-3; 13 bases are a match to TRBD2. The CDR3 has 14 amino acids. Germline V gene lookup returns CDR1 SGHAT and CDR2 FQNNGV. The CDR3 loop is CASSLLRTSGSEDF. The CDR3, as DNA: TGTGCCAGCAGCTTACTTAGGACTAGCGGGAGTGAGGATTTT.

As to this clone: This specimen includes other DNA sequences encoding the same CDR3. The chain uses TRBV3-1 (or the pseudogene TRBV3-2) and TRBJ1-4; 9 positions match TRBD1. The length of the CDR3 is 15 residues. Germline CDR1 LGHDT, CDR2 YNNKEL (reference sequence). V dropped 4 bases and J dropped 4; count of bases not matched to a gene: 4. CDR3 sequence (DNA): TGTGCCAGCAGCCCACCGGGACAGGGTAATGAAAAACTGTTTTTT. Its protein product is CASSPPGQGNEKLFF.

The chain is built from TRBV2 and TRBJ1-5; D is unclear. This CDR3 has 14 residues. The V gene lost 2 bases and the J gene lost 6 bases, with 11 bases spanning the gap. Per germline, CDR1 SNHLY and CDR2 FYNNEI. The CDR3 is CASSERETSQPQHF. CDR3 DNA: TGTGCCAGCAGTGAACGGGAGACCTCTCAGCCCCAGCATTTT.

The gene calls are TRBV28 and TRBJ2-6, with D possibly being TRBD1 (6 bases). In germline, CDR1 is MDHEN, CDR2 SYDVKM. The CDR3 contains 18 residues. V shed 4 bases and J shed 0 bases, with 16 bases lying between them. The CDR3: CASSSSTGTPSGANVLTF. The CDR3 nucleotides read TGTGCCAGCAGTTCCTCAACCGGGACACCCTCTGGGGCCAACGTCCTGACTTTC.